One and the same sample provided the 15 T cell receptor beta chains below, sequenced in a study of technical replicates of blood from four donors. This table comes from immunoSEQ multiplex PCR, and its TCRdb copy is limited to in-frame clones, with some not included. The data contain over 65,000 clones, roughly 96% of them seen just once; the ten biggest clones take up 0.21%. The source material was T cells isolated from PBMCs. The receptors originated from a human donor in good health.

The CDR3 nucleotides read TGTGCCAGCAGCCGGCAGGCAAACTATAATTCACCCCTCCACTTT. Translating gives CASSRQANYNSPLHF. The chain is built from TRBV14 and TRBJ1-6; D is ambiguous. V was clipped by 4 bases and J by 3 bases, with 10 bases between them. Germline CDR1 and CDR2: SGHDN and FVKESK. This CDR3 comprises 15 residues.

This clone was recorded only once. The CDR3 DNA follows: TGTGCCAGCAGTTTCTTTAACTCTGGGGCCAACGTCCTGACTTTC. Residues: CASSFFNSGANVLTF. The chain joins TRBV28 to TRBJ2-6; D remains unclear. This CDR3 region has 15 residues. The germline V gene encodes CDR1 MDHEN and CDR2 SYDVKM. The germline V and J ends were trimmed by 3 bases and 0 bases, with 6 bases remaining between them.

This clone was recorded only once. The rearrangement links TRBV7-2 to TRBJ2-5; 11 bases fit TRBD2. The ends lost 5 bases at V and 5 bases at J; junction bases unmatched: 10. The germline gives CDR1 SGHTA, CDR2 FQGNSA. The CDR3 spans 16 residues. DNA for the CDR3: TGTGCCAGCAGCGTCTCTAGCGGGAGGTTTTCGGAGACCCAGTACTTC. Encoded protein: CASSVSSGRFSETQYF.

This rearrangement joins TRBV11-3 to TRBJ2-7; D may be TRBD1 (6 bases). CDR3 length: 17 amino acids. V was cut by 5 bases and J by 4 bases, with 24 bases left in between. Germline V lookup: CDR1 SGHNT, CDR2 YENEEA. As DNA, the CDR3 is TGTGCCAGCAGCGGGTTTTCATGGGGGCAATTGAAGTACGAGCAGTACTTC. The encoded protein is CASSGFSWGQLKYEQYF.

The chain uses TRBV6-5 and TRBJ1-2; D gene uncertain. Trimming stripped 7 bases from V and 6 bases from J, with 12 bases between. This CDR3 contains 12 residues. The germline gives CDR1 MNHEY, CDR2 SVGAGI. CDR3 amino acids: CASKRGFDGYTF. The CDR3 region has the DNA TGTGCCAGCAAGAGAGGGTTCGATGGCTACACCTTC.

The chain uses TRBV4-1 and TRBJ2-7; D might be TRBD1 (5 bases). Trimming removed 4 bases from V and 2 bases from J, with 12 bases in between. The CDR3 sequence is 14 residues long. The germline V gene encodes CDR1 MGHRA and CDR2 YSYEKL. As DNA, the CDR3 is TGCGCCAGCAGCCCGCGACAGACCCCCTACGAGCAGTACTTC. Translating gives CASSPRQTPYEQYF.

The rearrangement uses TRBV6-1 and TRBJ1-5; no definite D call. Germline values: CDR1 MNHNS, CDR2 SASEGT. The CDR3 is 17 amino acids. V shed 1 base and J shed 2 bases, with 15 bases lying between them. This chain's CDR3 is CASSEERVGYGNQPQHF. The DNA of the CDR3 is TGTGCCAGCAGTGAAGAGAGGGTGGGGTATGGCAATCAGCCCCAGCATTTT.

This rearrangement joins TRBV2 to TRBJ2-7; 13 bases map to TRBD2. Trimming cost V 6 bases and J 7 bases; bases outside gene matches: 6. Germline lookup yields CDR1 SNHLY and CDR2 FYNNEI. The CDR3 loop spans 14 amino acids. CDR3 in amino acids: CASSGLAGVSEQYF. CDR3 DNA: TGTGCCAGCAGCGGACTAGCGGGAGTGAGTGAGCAGTACTTC.

This chain joins TRBV19 and TRBJ2-7, with D maybe TRBD1 (5 bases). The CDR3 is 14 residues long. Looked up from germline, CDR1 is LNHDA and CDR2 is SQIVND (reference sequence). The ends were cut back, 3 bases at V and 2 bases at J, with 11 bases in the middle. For the CDR3, the DNA is TGTGCCAGTAGTATCTCGACAGAAACCTACGAGCAGTACTTC. This encodes CASSISTETYEQYF. Complete variable domain (other parts from reference TRBV19 and TRBJ2-7): DGGITQSPKYLFRKEGQNVTLSCEQNLNHDAMYWYRQDPGQGLRLIYYSQIVNDFQKGDIAEGYSVSREKKESFPLTVTSAQKNPTAFYLCASSISTETYEQYFGPGTRLTVT.

This rearrangement joins TRBV6-1 to TRBJ2-7, with a weak D call TRBD1 (6 bases). CDR3 length: 14 residues. V was shortened by 2 bases and J by 0 bases, with 8 bases between the two germline ends. Germline V gene data show CDR1 as MNHNS and CDR2 as SASEGT. CDR3 nucleotide sequence: TGTGCCAGCAGTGAACAACAGGGCTCCTACGAGCAGTACTTC. Translating it yields CASSEQQGSYEQYF.

Here the CDR3 DNA reads TGTGCCAGCAGTTACAGGGGGATCACAGATACGCAGTATTTT. Its protein is CASSYRGITDTQYF. The chain joins TRBV11-1 to TRBJ2-3; 8 bases align to TRBD1. This CDR3 is 14 amino acids long. Losses at the gene ends were 6 bases for V and 2 bases for J; bases not matched to a gene: 4. Looked up from germline, CDR1 is SGHAT and CDR2 is FQDESV (reference sequence).

The chain couples TRBV30 to TRBJ1-2; no reliable D call. The CDR3 consists of 13 residues. Germline V CDR1 and CDR2: GTSNPN, SVGIG (reference sequence). Deletions cut 4 bases from V and 3 bases from J, with 12 bases between. For the CDR3, the DNA is TGTGCCTGGACGAGTTTTCCCGACTATGGCTACACCTTC. This sequence encodes CAWTSFPDYGYTF. The complete variable domain, with remaining parts taken from reference TRBV30 and TRBJ1-2, reads SQTIHQWPATLVQPVGSPLSLECTVEGTSNPNLYWYRQAAGRGLQLLFYSVGIGQISSEVPQNLSASRPQDRQFILSSKKLLLSDSGFYLCAWTSFPDYGYTFGSGTRLTVV.

The rearrangement links TRBV5-6 to TRBJ2-5; TRBD2 agrees at 10 bases. V lost 0 bases, J lost 5 bases, and 7 bases stayed unmatched. This CDR3 is built from 16 residues. In germline, CDR1 is SGHDT, CDR2 YYEEEE. CDR3 protein: CASSLAEREGPETQYF. The CDR3 coding sequence is TGTGCCAGCAGCTTGGCCGAGCGGGAGGGCCCGGAGACCCAGTACTTC.

The V gene is TRBV4-1, the J gene TRBJ1-5; 7 nucleotides match TRBD1. The CDR3 runs 17 residues. Germline V lookup: CDR1 MGHRA, CDR2 YSYEKL. V gave up 4 bases and J gave up 1 base; unmatched junction bases: 10. The CDR3 loop reads CASSPNRGPRSNQPQHF. CDR3 nucleotide sequence: TGCGCCAGCAGCCCGAACAGGGGACCAAGGAGCAATCAGCCCCAGCATTTT.

This chain uses TRBV19 with TRBJ1-1; D is undetermined. This CDR3 region has 13 residues. V was trimmed by 4 bases and J by 1 base, leaving 7 bases between them. CDR1 and CDR2 from the germline V gene are LNHDA and SQIVND (reference sequence). DNA for the CDR3: TGTGCCAGTAGTAGGGAGAAGAACACTGAAGCTTTCTTT. Translating gives CASSREKNTEAFF. The variable domain in full, with the rest retrieved from reference TRBV19 and TRBJ1-1, is DGGITQSPKYLFRKEGQNVTLSCEQNLNHDAMYWYRQDPGQGLRLIYYSQIVNDFQKGDIAEGYSVSREKKESFPLTVTSAQKNPTAFYLCASSREKNTEAFFGQGTRLTVV.